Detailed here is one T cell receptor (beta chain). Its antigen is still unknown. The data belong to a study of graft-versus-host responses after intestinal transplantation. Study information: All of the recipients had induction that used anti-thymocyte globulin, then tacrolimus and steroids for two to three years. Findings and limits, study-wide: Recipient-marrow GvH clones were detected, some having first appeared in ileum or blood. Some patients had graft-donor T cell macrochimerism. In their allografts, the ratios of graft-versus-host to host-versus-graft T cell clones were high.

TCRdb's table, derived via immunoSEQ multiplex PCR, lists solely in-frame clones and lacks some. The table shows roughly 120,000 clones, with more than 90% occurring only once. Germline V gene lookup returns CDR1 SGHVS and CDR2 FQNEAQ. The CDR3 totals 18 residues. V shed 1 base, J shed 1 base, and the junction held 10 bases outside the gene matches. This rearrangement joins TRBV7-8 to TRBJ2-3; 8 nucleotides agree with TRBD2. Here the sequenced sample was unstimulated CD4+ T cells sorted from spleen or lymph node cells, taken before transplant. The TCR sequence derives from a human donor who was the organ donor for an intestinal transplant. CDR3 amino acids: CASSLGRTSFRGTDTQYF. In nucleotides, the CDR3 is TGTGCCAGCAGCTTAGGACGGACTAGCTTCAGAGGCACAGATACGCAGTATTTT.